Each of the 3 T cell receptor beta chains below was sequenced from the same sample in a study of cytomegalovirus exposure and HLA in healthy donors. Clones were read by immunoSEQ multiplex PCR, and TCRdb kept only the in-frame ones, dropping some. The table records about 240,000 clones, about 86% of them present only once. The specimen sequenced was PBMCs. These receptors came from a man in his late teens or twenties in good health and CMV-seronegative.

This clone was counted between two and nine times. This sequence joins TRBV18 and TRBJ1-2; D possibly corresponds to TRBD1 (5 bases). Trimming took 1 base from V and 3 from J, leaving 18 bases between them. This CDR3 region has 17 residues. Germline CDR1 is KGHSH and CDR2 is LQKENI. CDR3 sequence: CASSPLSGASRDYGYTF. CDR3 sequence (DNA): TGTGCCAGCTCACCACTGTCAGGCGCCTCCAGGGACTATGGCTACACCTTC.

This clone was seen only a few times. The J gene is TRBJ1-6, the V gene TRBV7-3, with 7 bases identical to TRBD1. This CDR3 region has 13 residues. The ends lost 3 bases at V and 8 bases at J; junction bases unmatched: 1. The germline V gene encodes CDR1 SGHTA and CDR2 FQGTGA. Here the CDR3 reads CASSLTGYSPLHF. In DNA form, the CDR3 reads TGTGCCAGCAGCTTGACAGGGTATTCACCCCTCCACTTT.

V usage is TRBV5-1 and J usage is TRBJ2-3; D call uncertain. CDR1 and CDR2 from the germline V gene are SGHRS and YFSETQ. Trimming pared 2 bases from V and 4 bases from J, leaving 5 bases between. There are 12 residues in the CDR3. The CDR3 loop is CASSFSADTQYF. Here the CDR3 DNA reads TGCGCCAGCAGCTTTTCTGCAGATACGCAGTATTTT.